The rows below give T cell receptor beta chains drawn from one sample of a study of read filtering for tumor transcriptome and immune sequencing. TCRdb reanalysed the reads using MiXCR and keeps one entry per CDR3 protein. The data contain fewer than 150,000 distinct CDR3 sequences, 13% of them singletons. The sample comprised a population of CD138-negative cells sorted from bone marrow. Receptor source: a donor aged 40 or older with multiple myeloma. Each CDR3 is given with its conserved first and last residue. The order of the fields is CDR3 protein, V gene.

CSVPERPPPTLAKNIQYF TRBV29-1
CASSGGLTWGTDTQYF TRBV9
CATSREGQGVLHF TRBV15
CASRSGETGEYEKLFF TRBV6-1
CASSGGQEHSGELFF TRBV5-1
CASSPHNEQFF TRBV6-6
CASSWAGGNEKLFF TRBV27
CASSLVSFSNTGELFF TRBV11-2
CASSSGHVLDEQFF TRBV7-3
CASSLDRGPEETQYF TRBV5-1
CASSQDGGRNTEAFF TRBV4-1
CATSREPQGYEQYF TRBV15
CSARGGSGSSYEQYF TRBV20-1
CASSERVGQGGTGELFF TRBV10-2
CASGGHQETQYF TRBV19
CASSTGRQNTEAFF TRBV6-1
CASSQRDGRYTQYF TRBV12-3/TRBV12-4
CASSYGALARNEQFF TRBV6-2/TRBV6-3
CASSLYSGANVLTF TRBV27
CASIPFRNGLAGTGELFF TRBV28
CASSSTGGVGETQYF TRBV7-9
CASSESGLETQYF TRBV25-1
CASSFGRLTNNEQFF TRBV7-9
CASSFGTPSIDTQYF TRBV27
CASSYLTSADTQYF TRBV6-6
CAISGGVGDTQYF TRBV10-3
CATSRVSGGSIYEQFF TRBV15
CASSPHSGDTDSEQFF TRBV4-1
CASGSQGAVQPQHF TRBV12-5
CAITREGSYEQYF TRBV10-3
CAIKPGQGDNEQFF TRBV10-3
CASLSGANVLTF TRBV28
CASRFGTSGRTLRNEQFF TRBV11-2
CASSVWGTSGADTQYF TRBV9
CASTWTGANQPQHF TRBV12-3/TRBV12-4